The entry below describes one T cell receptor (beta chain). The CDR3 covers 16 residues. The V gene end was trimmed by 5 bases and the J gene end by 5 bases; junction bases not matched to a gene: 11. Germline-derived CDR1 and CDR2 are SGHVS and FNYEAQ. This record comes from a study of OX40 agonist ivuxolimab in advanced cancers. Study-level background: At 0.01 to 10 mg/kg, ivuxolimab was administered intravenously to patients every 2 weeks. Patients in dose escalation had liver, melanoma, kidney or head and neck cancers. Patients achieving partial responses numbered three: one hepatocellular carcinoma case and two cutaneous melanoma cases.

Clones were sequenced by immunoSEQ multiplex PCR, and TCRdb holds only the in-frame ones, with some missing. Among about 68,000 clones listed, more than 70% were seen once. The gene calls are TRBV7-6 and TRBJ2-5; 10 nucleotides agree with TRBD2. Here the sequenced sample was CD4+ or CD8+ T cells sorted from blood, taken in a trial of the OX40 agonist ivuxolimab. The sequence derives from an adult with an advanced solid tumor such as melanoma, head and neck, liver or kidney cancer. In nucleotides, the CDR3 is TGTGCCAGCAGCCTCCTAGCGGGGGCCTCCAGGGAGACCCAGTACTTC. This encodes CASSLLAGASRETQYF.